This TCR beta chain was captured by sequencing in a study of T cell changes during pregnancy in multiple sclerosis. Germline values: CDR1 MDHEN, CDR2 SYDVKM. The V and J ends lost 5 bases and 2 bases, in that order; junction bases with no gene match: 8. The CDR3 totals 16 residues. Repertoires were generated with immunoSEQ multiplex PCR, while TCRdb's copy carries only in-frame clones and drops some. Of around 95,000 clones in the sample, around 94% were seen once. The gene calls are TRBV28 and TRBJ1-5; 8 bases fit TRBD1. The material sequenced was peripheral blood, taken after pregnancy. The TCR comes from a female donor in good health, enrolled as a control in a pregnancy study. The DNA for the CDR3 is TGTGCCAGCAGTCCCAACAGGGGGATAGGCAATCAGCCCCAGCATTTT. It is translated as CASSPNRGIGNQPQHF. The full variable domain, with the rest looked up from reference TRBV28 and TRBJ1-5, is DVKVTQSSRYLVKRTGEKVFLECVQDMDHENMFWYRQDPGLGLRLIYFSYDVKMKEKGDIPEGYSVSREKKERFSLILESASTNQTSMYLCASSPNRGIGNQPQHFGDGTRLSIL.